The following is a TCR beta chain sequence with its context. V shed 1 base and J 10 bases; nucleotides not matched to a gene: 5. Germline CDR1 and CDR2: MNHNS and SASEGT. There are 14 residues in the CDR3. The source of the sample is a study of cytomegalovirus exposure and HLA in healthy donors. Vbeta (60) and Jbeta (13) primers were used in the PCR. Only in-frame clones appear in the TCRdb table, and some are missing; sequencing was by immunoSEQ multiplex PCR. Of 80,000 to 95,000 clones in the sample, almost 80% were seen once. Sequenced sample: PBMCs. The chain links TRBV6-1 to TRBJ1-3, with 9 bases fitting TRBD1. This receptor was identified in a female donor in good health and CMV-seronegative. The CDR3 reads CASSEGQGVVTIYF. Here the CDR3 DNA reads TGTGCCAGCAGTGAAGGACAGGGGGTAGTTACCATATATTTT.